The 8 T cell receptor beta chains reported below all come from one sample, sequenced in a study of Graves' ophthalmopathy and Graves' hyperthyroidism. For repertoire sequencing, the TCR beta CDR3 regions were amplified from RNA transcripts. Second-round multiplex PCR followed a first-round RT-PCR using HTBI primers. In TCRdb, the multiplex PCR reads were re-called with MiXCR into one record per CDR3 protein. This table holds around 1,000,000 distinct CDR3 sequences, about 36% found once. The sequenced sample consisted of peripheral blood or thyroid tissue (not recorded which). The source is an adult man with Graves' hyperthyroidism.

This clonotype showed up many times. The chain employs TRBV7-9 and TRBJ1-2; 8 bases map to TRBD1. The V gene's germline CDR1 is SEHNR and CDR2 FQNEAQ (reference sequence). CDR3 size: 15 residues. The J segment lost 6 bases and the V segment lost 1 base, leaving 7 bases of the junction unmatched. The CDR3 protein is CASSLGAGGKDGYTF. The DNA for the CDR3 is TGTGCCAGCAGCTTAGGAGCAGGGGGCAAGGATGGCTACACCTTC.

As to this clonotype: Compared with germline, one end of the junction differs, possibly owing to a read error. This rearrangement joins TRBV5-1 to TRBJ1-1; possibly TRBD1 for D (5 bases). Per the germline V gene, CDR1 is SGHRS and CDR2 is YFSETQ. CDR3 size: 14 residues. The DNA of the CDR3 is TGCGCCAGCAGCCGTGTGGCAGGGAACACTGAAGCTTCCTTT. It specifies CASSRVAGNTEASF. The full variable domain, rest sourced from reference TRBV5-1 and TRBJ1-1, is KAGVTQTPRYLIKTRGQQVTLSCSPISGHRSVSWYQQTPGQGLQFLFEYFSETQRNKGNFPGRFSGRQFSNSRSEMNVSTLELGDSALYLCASSRVAGNTEASFGQGTRLTVV.

This clonotype was seen a few times. The gene calls are TRBV20-1 and TRBJ1-5; D possibly corresponds to TRBD1 (5 bases). The CDR3 consists of 14 residues. The germline V gene has CDR1 DFQATT and CDR2 SNEGSKA (reference sequence). Trimming removed 1 base at V and 8 bases at J, with 15 bases between. CDR3 sequence: CSARGGQGSKPQHF. The DNA of the CDR3 is TGCAGTGCTAGAGGAGGGCAGGGTAGCAAGCCCCAGCATTTT.

This clonotype was detected many times. The chain has TRBV24-1 and TRBJ1-5; D unresolved. CDR3 length: 15 amino acids. The germline V gene has CDR1 KGHDR and CDR2 SFDVKD. V gave up 3 bases and J gave up 1 base, with 9 bases separating them. The DNA of the CDR3 is TGTGCCACCAGTGATAACGGGAAAAGCAATCAGCCCCAGCATTTT. This codes for CATSDNGKSNQPQHF.

There are a few counts of this clonotype. V and J are TRBV6-2 or TRBV6-3 and TRBJ1-5; D ambiguous. V lost 4 bases, J lost 1 base, and 5 bases lay in between. The germline CDR1 and CDR2 sequences are MNHEY and SVGEGT. The CDR3 covers 13 residues. CDR3 DNA: TGTGCCAGCAGTTCAACCAGCAATCAGCCCCAGCATTTT. It encodes CASSSTSNQPQHF.

With respect to this clonotype: This may stem from a read error, because a much larger clone lies one nucleotide away. CDR3 sequence: CSAVWQYSYEQYF. For the CDR3, the DNA is TGCAGCGCTGTTTGGCAGTATAGCTACGAGCAGTACTTC. This rearrangement joins TRBV29-1 to TRBJ2-7; D remains ambiguous. There are 13 residues in the CDR3. The ends were cut back, 7 bases at V and 3 bases at J, with 16 bases in the middle. The V gene's germline CDR1 is SQVTM and CDR2 ANQGSEA.

This clonotype was observed at least ten times. The chain employs TRBV7-2 and TRBJ1-2; D ambiguous. Germline loops: CDR1 SGHTA, CDR2 FQGNSA. This CDR3 is 12 amino acids long. V was clipped by 0 bases and J by 8 bases, with 7 bases between them. The CDR3 reads CASSLAVVGYTF. CDR3 DNA: TGTGCCAGCAGCTTAGCGGTGGTGGGCTACACCTTC.

This clonotype showed up just a few times. V gene TRBV6-5 combines with J gene TRBJ2-7; perhaps TRBD1 as D (5 bases). Germline V CDR1 and CDR2: MNHEY, SVGAGI. The length of the CDR3 is 13 residues. With 5 bases removed from V and 4 bases from J, the gap between germline ends came to 12 bases. The CDR3 DNA reads as TGTGCCAGCAGTCCCGACAGAAGGTACGAGCAGTACTTC. This codes for CASSPDRRYEQYF.